This entry features one T cell receptor (beta chain) sequence. Its antigen is still unknown. These data come from a study of post-analysis software for immune sequencing data. Study at large: Secondary progressive, relapsing-remitting and progressive-relapsing multiple sclerosis were among the included disease courses.

Study-wide points: Multiple sclerosis was associated with a significant reduction in normalized Chao1 diversity relative to controls.

cDNA libraries for TCR beta contained unique molecular identifiers. TCRdb re-derived calls from the PCR reads in MiXCR, one entry per CDR3 protein. The repertoire holds 350,000 to 500,000 distinct CDR3 sequences, with 39% as singletons. Sequenced sample: blood. The sequence was obtained from a girl aged 2-10 years with multiple sclerosis.

The CDR3 nucleotides are TGCAGTGCTAGTTTACTAGCGGGGCCCCTAGGCACAGATACGCAGTATTTT. It codes for CSASLLAGPLGTDTQYF. V is TRBV20-1 and J is TRBJ2-3; 10 bases line up with TRBD2. Germline V CDR1 and CDR2: DFQATT, SNEGSKA (reference sequence). The CDR3 extends over 17 amino acids. J lost 1 base, V lost 3 bases, and 10 bases had no gene match.